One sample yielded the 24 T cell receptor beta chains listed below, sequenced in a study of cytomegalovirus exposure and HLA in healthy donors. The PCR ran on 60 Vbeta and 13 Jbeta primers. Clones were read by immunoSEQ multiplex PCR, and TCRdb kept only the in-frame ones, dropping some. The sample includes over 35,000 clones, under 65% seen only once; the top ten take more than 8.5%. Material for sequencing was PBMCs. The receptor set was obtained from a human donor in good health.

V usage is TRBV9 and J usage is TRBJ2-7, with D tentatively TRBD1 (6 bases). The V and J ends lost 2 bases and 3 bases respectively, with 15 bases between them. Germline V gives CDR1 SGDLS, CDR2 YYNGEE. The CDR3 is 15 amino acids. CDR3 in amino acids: CASSVGGLIYYEQYF. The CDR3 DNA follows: TGTGCCAGCAGCGTTGGGGGCCTAATCTACTACGAGCAGTACTTC.

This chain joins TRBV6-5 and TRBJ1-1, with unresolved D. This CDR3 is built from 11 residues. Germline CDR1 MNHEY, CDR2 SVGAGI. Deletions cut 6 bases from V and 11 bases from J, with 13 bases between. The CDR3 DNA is TGTGCCAGCAGCCGAGGAGAAGAGGCTTTCTTT. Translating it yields CASSRGEEAFF.

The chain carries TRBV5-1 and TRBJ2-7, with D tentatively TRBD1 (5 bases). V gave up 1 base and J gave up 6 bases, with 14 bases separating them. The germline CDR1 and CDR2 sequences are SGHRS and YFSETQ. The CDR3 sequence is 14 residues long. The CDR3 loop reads CASSLTGMQGEQYF. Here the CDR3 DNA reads TGCGCCAGCAGCTTGACAGGTATGCAGGGCGAGCAGTACTTC.

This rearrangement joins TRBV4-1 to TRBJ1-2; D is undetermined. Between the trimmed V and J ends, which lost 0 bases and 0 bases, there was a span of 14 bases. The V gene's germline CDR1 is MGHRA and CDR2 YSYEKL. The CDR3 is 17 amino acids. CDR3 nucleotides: TGCGCCAGCAGCCAAGAGGGCCCAGGCTATCCTAACTATGGCTACACCTTC. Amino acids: CASSQEGPGYPNYGYTF.

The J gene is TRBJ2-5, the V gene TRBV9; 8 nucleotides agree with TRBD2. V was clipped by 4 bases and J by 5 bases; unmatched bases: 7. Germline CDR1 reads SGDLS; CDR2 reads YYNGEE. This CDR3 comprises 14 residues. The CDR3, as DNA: TGTGCCAGCAGCTCGGGACTAGGGCTGGAGACCCAGTACTTC. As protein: CASSSGLGLETQYF. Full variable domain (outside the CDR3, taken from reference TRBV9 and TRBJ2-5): DSGVTQTPKHLITATGQRVTLRCSPRSGDLSVYWYQQSLDQGLQFLIQYYNGEERAKGNILERFSAQQFPDLHSELNLSSLELGDSALYFCASSSGLGLETQYFGPGTRLLVL.

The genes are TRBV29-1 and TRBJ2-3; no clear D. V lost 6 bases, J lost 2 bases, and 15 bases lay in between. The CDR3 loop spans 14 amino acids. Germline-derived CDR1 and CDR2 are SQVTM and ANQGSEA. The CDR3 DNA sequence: TGCAGCGTCGCCCCCGTCTATTCCACAGATACGCAGTATTTT. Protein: CSVAPVYSTDTQYF.

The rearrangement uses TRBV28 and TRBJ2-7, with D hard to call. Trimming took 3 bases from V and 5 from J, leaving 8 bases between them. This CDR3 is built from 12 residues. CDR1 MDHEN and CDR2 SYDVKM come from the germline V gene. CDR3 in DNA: TGTGCCAGCAGTTTCGCGGCCGACGAGCAGTACTTC. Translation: CASSFAADEQYF.

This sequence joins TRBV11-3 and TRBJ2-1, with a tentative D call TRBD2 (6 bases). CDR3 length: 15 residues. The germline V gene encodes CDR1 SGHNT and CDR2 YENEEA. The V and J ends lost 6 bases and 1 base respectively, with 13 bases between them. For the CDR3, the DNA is TGTGCCAGCAGTATCCGGGACTCTTCCTACAATGAGCAGTTCTTC. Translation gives CASSIRDSSYNEQFF.

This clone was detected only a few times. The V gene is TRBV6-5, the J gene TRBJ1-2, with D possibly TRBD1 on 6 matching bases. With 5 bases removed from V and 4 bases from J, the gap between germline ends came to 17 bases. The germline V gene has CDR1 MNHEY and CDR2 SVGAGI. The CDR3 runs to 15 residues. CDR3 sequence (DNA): TGTGCCAGCAGTCCAAACAGGGAAGTTACCTATGGCTACACCTTC. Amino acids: CASSPNREVTYGYTF.

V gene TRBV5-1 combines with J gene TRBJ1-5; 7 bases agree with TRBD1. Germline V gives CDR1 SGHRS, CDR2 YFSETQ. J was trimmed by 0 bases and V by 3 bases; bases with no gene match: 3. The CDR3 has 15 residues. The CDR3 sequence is CASSWGTDSNQPQHF. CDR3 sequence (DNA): TGCGCCAGCAGCTGGGGGACAGATAGCAATCAGCCCCAGCATTTT.

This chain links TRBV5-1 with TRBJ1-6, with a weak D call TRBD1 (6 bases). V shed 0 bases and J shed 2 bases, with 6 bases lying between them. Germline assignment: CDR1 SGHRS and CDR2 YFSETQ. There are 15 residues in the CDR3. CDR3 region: CASSLGQAYNSPLHF. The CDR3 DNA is TGCGCCAGCAGCTTGGGACAGGCCTATAATTCACCCCTCCACTTT. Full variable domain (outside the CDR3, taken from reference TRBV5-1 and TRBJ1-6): KAGVTQTPRYLIKTRGQQVTLSCSPISGHRSVSWYQQTPGQGLQFLFEYFSETQRNKGNFPGRFSGRQFSNSRSEMNVSTLELGDSALYLCASSLGQAYNSPLHFGNGTRLTVT.

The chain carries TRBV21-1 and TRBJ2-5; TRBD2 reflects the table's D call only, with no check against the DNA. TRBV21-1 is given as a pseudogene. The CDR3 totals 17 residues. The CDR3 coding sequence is TGTGCCAGCAGCAAAGTTTTAGGCGGTCCAGTCTGGGAGACCCAGTACTTC. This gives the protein CASSKVLGGPVWETQYF.

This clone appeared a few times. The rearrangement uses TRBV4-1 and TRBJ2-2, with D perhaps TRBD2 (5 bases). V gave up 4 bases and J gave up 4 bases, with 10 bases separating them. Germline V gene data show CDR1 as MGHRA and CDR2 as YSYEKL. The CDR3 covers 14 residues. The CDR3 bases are TGCGCCAGCAGCCTTCCAGAGGGCACCGGGGAGCTGTTTTTT. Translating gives CASSLPEGTGELFF.

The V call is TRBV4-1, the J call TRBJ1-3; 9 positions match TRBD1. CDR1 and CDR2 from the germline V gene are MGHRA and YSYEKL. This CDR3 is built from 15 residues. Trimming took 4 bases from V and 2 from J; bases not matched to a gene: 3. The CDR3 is CASSPRTGAGNTIYF. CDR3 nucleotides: TGCGCCAGCAGCCCTAGGACAGGGGCTGGAAACACCATATATTTT.

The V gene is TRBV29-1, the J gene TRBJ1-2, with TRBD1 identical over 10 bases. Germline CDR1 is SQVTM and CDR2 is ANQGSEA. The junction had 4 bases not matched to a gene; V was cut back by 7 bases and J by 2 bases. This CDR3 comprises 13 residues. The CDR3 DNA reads TGCAGCGACGGGACAGGGGACAACTATGGCTACACCTTC. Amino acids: CSDGTGDNYGYTF.

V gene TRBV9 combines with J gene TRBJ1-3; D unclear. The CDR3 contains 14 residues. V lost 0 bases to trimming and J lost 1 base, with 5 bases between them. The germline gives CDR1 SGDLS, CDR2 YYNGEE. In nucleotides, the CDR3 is TGTGCCAGCAGCGTAGTAGATTCTGGAAACACCATATATTTT. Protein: CASSVVDSGNTIYF.

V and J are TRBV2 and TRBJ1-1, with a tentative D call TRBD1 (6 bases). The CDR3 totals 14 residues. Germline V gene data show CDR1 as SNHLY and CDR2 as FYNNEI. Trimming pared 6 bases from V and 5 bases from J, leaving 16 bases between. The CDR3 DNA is TGTGCCAGCAGCCGCGTGGTGGGGGCAACTGAAGCTTTCTTT. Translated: CASSRVVGATEAFF.

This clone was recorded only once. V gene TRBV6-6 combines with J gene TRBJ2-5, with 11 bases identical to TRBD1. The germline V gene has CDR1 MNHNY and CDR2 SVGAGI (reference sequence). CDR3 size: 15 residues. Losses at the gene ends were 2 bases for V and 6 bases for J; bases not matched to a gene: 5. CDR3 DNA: TGTGCCAGCAGTTACCCCGGGACAGGGGGAAAGACCCAGTACTTC. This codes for CASSYPGTGGKTQYF.

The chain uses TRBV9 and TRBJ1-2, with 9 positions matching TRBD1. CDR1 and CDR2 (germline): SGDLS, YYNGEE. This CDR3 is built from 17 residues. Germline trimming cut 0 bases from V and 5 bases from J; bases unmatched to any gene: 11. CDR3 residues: CASSVGSEQGALYGYTF. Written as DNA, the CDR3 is TGTGCCAGCAGCGTAGGGTCTGAACAGGGGGCCCTATATGGCTACACCTTC.

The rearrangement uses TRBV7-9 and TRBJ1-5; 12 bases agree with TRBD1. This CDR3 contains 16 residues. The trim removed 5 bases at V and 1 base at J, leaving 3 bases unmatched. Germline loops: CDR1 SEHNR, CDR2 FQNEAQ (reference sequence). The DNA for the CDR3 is TGTGCCAGCAGCGGGACAGGGGGCGCGAGCAATCAGCCCCAGCATTTT. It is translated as CASSGTGGASNQPQHF.

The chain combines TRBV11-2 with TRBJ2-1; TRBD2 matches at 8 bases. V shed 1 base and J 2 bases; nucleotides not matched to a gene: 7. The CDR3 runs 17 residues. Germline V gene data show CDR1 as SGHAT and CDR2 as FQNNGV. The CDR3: CASSLGTRGATYNEQFF. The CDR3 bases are TGTGCCAGCAGCTTAGGCACGCGGGGGGCTACCTACAATGAGCAGTTCTTC.

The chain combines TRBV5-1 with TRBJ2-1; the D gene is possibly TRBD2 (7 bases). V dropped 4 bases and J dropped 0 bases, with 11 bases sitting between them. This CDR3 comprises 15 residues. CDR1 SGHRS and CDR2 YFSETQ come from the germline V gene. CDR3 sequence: CASSEGGLSYNEQFF. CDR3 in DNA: TGCGCCAGCAGCGAGGGGGGGCTCTCCTACAATGAGCAGTTCTTC.

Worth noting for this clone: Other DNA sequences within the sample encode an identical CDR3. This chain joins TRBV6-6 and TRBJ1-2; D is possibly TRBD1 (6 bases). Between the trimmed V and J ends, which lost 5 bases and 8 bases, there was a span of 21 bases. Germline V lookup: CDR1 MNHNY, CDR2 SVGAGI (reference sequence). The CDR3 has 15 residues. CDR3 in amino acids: CASSRSPTGPEGYTF. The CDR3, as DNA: TGTGCCAGCAGTCGCAGCCCCACAGGGCCTGAAGGCTACACCTTC.

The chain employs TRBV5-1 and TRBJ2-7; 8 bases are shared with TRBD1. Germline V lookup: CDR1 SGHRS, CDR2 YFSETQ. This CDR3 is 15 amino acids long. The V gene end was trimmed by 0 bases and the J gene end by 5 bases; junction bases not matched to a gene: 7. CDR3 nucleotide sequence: TGCGCCAGCAGCTTGGGACCGACAGGGGAAGACGAGCAGTACTTC. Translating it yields CASSLGPTGEDEQYF.